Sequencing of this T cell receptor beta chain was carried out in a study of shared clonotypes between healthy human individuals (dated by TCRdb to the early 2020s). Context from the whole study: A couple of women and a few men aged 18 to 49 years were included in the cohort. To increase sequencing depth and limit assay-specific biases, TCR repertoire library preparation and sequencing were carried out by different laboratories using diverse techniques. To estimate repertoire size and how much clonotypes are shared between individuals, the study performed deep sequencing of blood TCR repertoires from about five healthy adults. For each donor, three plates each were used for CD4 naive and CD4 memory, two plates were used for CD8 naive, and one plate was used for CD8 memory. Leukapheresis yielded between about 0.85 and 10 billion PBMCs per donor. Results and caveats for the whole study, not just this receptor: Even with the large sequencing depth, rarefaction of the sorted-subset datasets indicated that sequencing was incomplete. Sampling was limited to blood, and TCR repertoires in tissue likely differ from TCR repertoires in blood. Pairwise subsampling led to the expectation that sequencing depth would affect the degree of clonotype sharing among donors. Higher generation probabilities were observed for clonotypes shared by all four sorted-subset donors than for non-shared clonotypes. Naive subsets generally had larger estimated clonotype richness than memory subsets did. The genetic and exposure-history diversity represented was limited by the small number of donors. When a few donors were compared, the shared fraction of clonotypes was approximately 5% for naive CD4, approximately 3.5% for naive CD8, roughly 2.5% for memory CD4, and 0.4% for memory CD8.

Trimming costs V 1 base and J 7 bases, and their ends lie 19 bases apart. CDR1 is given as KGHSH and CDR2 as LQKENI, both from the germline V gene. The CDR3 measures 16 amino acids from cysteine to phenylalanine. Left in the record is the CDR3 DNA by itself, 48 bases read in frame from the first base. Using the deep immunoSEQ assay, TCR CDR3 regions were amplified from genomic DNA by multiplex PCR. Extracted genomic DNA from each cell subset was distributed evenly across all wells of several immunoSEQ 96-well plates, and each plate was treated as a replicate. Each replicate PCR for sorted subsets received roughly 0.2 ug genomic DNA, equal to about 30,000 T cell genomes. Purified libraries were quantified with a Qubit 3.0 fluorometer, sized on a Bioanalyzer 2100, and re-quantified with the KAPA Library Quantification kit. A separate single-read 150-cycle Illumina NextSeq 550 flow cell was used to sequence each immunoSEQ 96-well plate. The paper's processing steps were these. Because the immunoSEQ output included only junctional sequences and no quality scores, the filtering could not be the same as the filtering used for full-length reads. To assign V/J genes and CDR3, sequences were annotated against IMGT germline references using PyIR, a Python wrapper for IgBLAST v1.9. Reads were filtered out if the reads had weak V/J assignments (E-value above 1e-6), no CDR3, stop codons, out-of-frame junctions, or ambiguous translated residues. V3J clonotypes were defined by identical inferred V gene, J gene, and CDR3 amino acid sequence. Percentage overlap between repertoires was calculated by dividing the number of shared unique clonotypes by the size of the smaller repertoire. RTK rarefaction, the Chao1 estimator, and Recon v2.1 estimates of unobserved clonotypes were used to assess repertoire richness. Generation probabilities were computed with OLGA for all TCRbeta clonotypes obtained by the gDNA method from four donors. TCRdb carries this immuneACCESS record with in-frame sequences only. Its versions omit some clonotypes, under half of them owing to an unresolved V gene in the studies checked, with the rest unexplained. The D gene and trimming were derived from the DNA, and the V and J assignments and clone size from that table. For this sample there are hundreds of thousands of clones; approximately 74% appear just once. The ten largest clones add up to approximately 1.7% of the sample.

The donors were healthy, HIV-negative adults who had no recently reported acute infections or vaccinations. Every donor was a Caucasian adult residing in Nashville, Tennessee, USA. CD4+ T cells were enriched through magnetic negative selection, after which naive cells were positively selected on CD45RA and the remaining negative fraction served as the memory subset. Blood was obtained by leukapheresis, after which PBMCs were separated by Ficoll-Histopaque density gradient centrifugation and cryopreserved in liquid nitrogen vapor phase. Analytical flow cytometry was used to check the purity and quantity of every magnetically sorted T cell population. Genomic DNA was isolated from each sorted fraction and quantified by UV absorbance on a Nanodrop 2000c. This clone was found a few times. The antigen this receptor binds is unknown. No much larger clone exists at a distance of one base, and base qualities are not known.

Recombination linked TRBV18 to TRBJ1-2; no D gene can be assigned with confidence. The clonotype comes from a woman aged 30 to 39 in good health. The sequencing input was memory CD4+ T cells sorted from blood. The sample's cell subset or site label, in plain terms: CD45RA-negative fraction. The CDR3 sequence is CASSPLRTAGGSGYTF. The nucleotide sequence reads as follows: TGTGCCAGCTCACCACTTCGGACCGCTGGAGGTAGTGGCTACACCTTC.